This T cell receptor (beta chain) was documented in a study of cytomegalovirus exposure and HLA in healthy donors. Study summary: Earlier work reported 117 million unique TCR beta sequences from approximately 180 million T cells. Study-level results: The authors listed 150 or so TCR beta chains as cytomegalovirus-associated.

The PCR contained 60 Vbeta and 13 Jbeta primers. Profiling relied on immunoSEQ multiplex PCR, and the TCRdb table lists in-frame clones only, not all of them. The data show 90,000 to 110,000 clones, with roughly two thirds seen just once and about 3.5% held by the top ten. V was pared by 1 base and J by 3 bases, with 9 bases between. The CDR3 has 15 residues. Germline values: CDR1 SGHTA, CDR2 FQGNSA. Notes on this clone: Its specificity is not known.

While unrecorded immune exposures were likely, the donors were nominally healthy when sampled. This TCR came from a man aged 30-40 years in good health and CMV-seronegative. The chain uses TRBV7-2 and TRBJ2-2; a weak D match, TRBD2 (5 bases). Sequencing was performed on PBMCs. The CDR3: CASSLDRGDTGELFF. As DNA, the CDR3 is TGTGCCAGCAGCTTAGATCGGGGAGACACCGGGGAGCTGTTTTTT.